The 2 T cell receptor beta chains listed next were all sequenced from one sample in a study of cytomegalovirus exposure and HLA in healthy donors. The PCR employed 60 Vbeta primers together with 13 Jbeta primers. Produced via immunoSEQ multiplex PCR; TCRdb's table is partial and in-frame only. The sample includes fewer than 90,000 clones, about 85% seen only once; the top ten take approximately 15%. What was sequenced was PBMCs. The source of these receptors is a woman aged 40 to 50 in good health and CMV-seropositive.

The rearrangement uses TRBV27 and TRBJ1-2; no definite D call. CDR1 and CDR2 from the germline V gene are MNHEY and SMNVEV (reference sequence). Trimming shortened V by 6 bases and J by 9 bases, and 26 bases separated the two germline ends. CDR3 size: 16 residues. The CDR3 loop reads CASRGIGPSEGNSYTF. For the CDR3, the DNA is TGTGCCAGCAGGGGCATAGGGCCTAGCGAAGGAAATAGCTACACCTTC.

This clone was seen a single time. This chain's CDR3 is CASSVGRGWNQPQHF. CDR3 DNA: TGTGCCAGCAGCGTAGGGCGGGGGTGGAATCAGCCCCAGCATTTT. V usage is TRBV9 and J usage is TRBJ1-5, with D perhaps matching TRBD1 (5 bases). CDR1 is SGDLS, CDR2 YYNGEE, per germline. Trimming cost V 0 bases and J 4 bases, with 11 bases left between them. The CDR3 is 15 residues long. Drawing the rest from reference TRBV9 and TRBJ1-5, the complete variable domain is DSGVTQTPKHLITATGQRVTLRCSPRSGDLSVYWYQQSLDQGLQFLIQYYNGEERAKGNILERFSAQQFPDLHSELNLSSLELGDSALYFCASSVGRGWNQPQHFGDGTRLSIL.